Given below is one TCR beta chain in context. Its antigen is not known. The data derive from a study of cytomegalovirus exposure and HLA in healthy donors. Study conclusions and caveats: Earlier analysis found most TCR beta V segments productive about 87% or about 30% of the time.

With 60 Vbeta and 13 Jbeta primers, the PCR was carried out. Produced via immunoSEQ multiplex PCR; TCRdb's table is partial and in-frame only. The listing contains 100,000 to 150,000 clones. This CDR3 is built from 14 residues. Germline lookup yields CDR1 SNHLY and CDR2 FYNNEI. V gave up 7 bases and J gave up 6 bases; unmatched junction bases: 4. The sequence derives from a man under 40 in good health and CMV-seronegative. The chain combines TRBV2 with TRBJ2-1; 12 bases line up with TRBD2. Sequenced: PBMCs. CDR3: CASTSGRAFNEQFF. In DNA form, the CDR3 reads TGTGCCAGCACTAGCGGGAGGGCCTTCAATGAGCAGTTCTTC.